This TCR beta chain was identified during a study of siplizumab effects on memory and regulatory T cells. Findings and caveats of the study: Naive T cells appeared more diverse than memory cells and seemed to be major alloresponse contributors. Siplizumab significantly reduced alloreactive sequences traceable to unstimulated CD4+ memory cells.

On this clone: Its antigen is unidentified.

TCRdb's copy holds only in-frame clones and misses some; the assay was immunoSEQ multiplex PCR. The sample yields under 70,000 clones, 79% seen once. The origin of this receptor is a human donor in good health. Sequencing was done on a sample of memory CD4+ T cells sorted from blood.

The CDR3: CASSVGAVTYEQYF. In DNA, the CDR3 is TGTGCCAGCAGCGTAGGTGCGGTAACCTACGAGCAGTACTTC. This chain joins TRBV9 and TRBJ2-7, with D unclear. Germline CDR1 is SGDLS and CDR2 is YYNGEE. With 0 bases removed from V and 2 bases from J, the gap between germline ends came to 9 bases. The CDR3 loop spans 14 amino acids. The entire variable domain, with the rest obtained from reference TRBV9 and TRBJ2-7, is as follows: DSGVTQTPKHLITATGQRVTLRCSPRSGDLSVYWYQQSLDQGLQFLIQYYNGEERAKGNILERFSAQQFPDLHSELNLSSLELGDSALYFCASSVGAVTYEQYFGPGTRLTVT.